This passage covers 31 T cell receptor beta chains from one sample sequenced in a study of cytomegalovirus exposure and HLA in healthy donors. Profiled with immunoSEQ multiplex PCR; TCRdb holds only in-frame clones, not every one. The data hold 130,000 or so clones, with 70% to 90% observed a single time. The sample taken for sequencing was PBMCs. These receptors all come from a woman younger than 45 in good health and CMV-seronegative.

Written as DNA, the CDR3 is TGTGCTAGTGGCCATCACAATGAGCAGTTCTTC. Translation: CASGHHNEQFF. The chain recombines TRBV12-5 with TRBJ2-1; D is unresolved. The V gene's germline CDR1 is LGHNT and CDR2 FRNRAP. Trimming shortened V by 6 bases and J by 5 bases, and 5 bases separated the two germline ends. This CDR3 has 11 residues.

This clone has just a few counts. V and J are TRBV19 and TRBJ1-5; a possible D gene is TRBD1 (6 bases). Germline V gene data show CDR1 as LNHDA and CDR2 as SQIVND (reference sequence). V gave up 4 bases and J gave up 1 base, with 11 bases separating them. The CDR3 totals 15 residues. The CDR3 loop is CASSTTGSSNQPQHF. CDR3 DNA: TGTGCCAGTAGTACCACAGGGTCGAGCAATCAGCCCCAGCATTTT.

The chain is built from TRBV19 and TRBJ2-2; 8 positions match TRBD2. V was clipped by 5 bases and J by 5 bases; unmatched bases: 13. This CDR3 region has 17 residues. Germline lookup yields CDR1 LNHDA and CDR2 SQIVND (reference sequence). In DNA, the CDR3 is TGTGCCAGTAGTCCCCGGGCGGGCGGGGGGCCGACCGGGGAGCTGTTTTTT. Amino acid sequence: CASSPRAGGGPTGELFF.

V is TRBV10-1 and J is TRBJ2-3; D is unresolved. Germline CDR1 reads WNHNN; CDR2 reads SYGVQD (reference sequence). V lost 3 bases, J lost 0 bases, and 16 bases lay in between. CDR3 length equals 17 residues. CDR3 sequence (DNA): TGCGCCAGCAGTGATCCTCGCGGATCCCCTAGCACAGATACGCAGTATTTT. As protein: CASSDPRGSPSTDTQYF.

J is TRBJ2-7 and V is TRBV7-8; TRBD1 agrees at 7 bases. The CDR3 length is 14 residues. From germline, CDR1 is SGHVS and CDR2 FQNEAQ. V shed 5 bases, J shed 2 bases, and the junction held 6 bases outside the gene matches. The CDR3 DNA sequence: TGTGCCAGCAGCGCTCGACAGGGAACCTACGAGCAGTACTTC. It translates to CASSARQGTYEQYF.

The chain employs TRBV7-6 and TRBJ2-3, with 8 bases identical to TRBD2. The V and J ends lost 4 bases and 7 bases, in that order; junction bases with no gene match: 10. This CDR3 spans 15 amino acids. Germline CDR1 and CDR2: SGHVS and FNYEAQ. The CDR3 here is CASSSRLAGENTQYF. CDR3 DNA sequence: TGTGCCAGCAGCTCCCGTCTAGCGGGTGAGAATACGCAGTATTTT. The full variable domain, its missing parts supplied by reference TRBV7-6 and TRBJ2-3, is GAGVSQSPRYKVTKRGQDVALRCDPISGHVSLYWYRQALGQGPEFLTYFNYEAQQDKSGLPNDRFSAERPEGSISTLTIQRTEQRDSAMYRCASSSRLAGENTQYFGPGTRLTVL.

The chain couples TRBV6-5 to TRBJ1-2, with D hard to call. CDR1 is MNHEY, CDR2 SVGAGI, per germline. V was clipped by 6 bases and J by 8 bases, with 7 bases between them. CDR3 length: 10 amino acids. CDR3 region: CASRGLGYTF. CDR3 in DNA: TGTGCCAGCAGGGGCCTAGGCTACACCTTC.

The chain carries TRBV6-1 and TRBJ1-1; D not resolved. CDR1 is MNHNS, CDR2 SASEGT, per germline. Trimming left V 2 bases short and J 1 base short, with 5 bases between. The CDR3 sequence is 13 residues long. This chain's CDR3 is CASSELRNTEAFF. The CDR3, as DNA: TGTGCCAGCAGTGAACTGCGGAACACTGAAGCTTTCTTT.

The chain carries TRBV10-3 and TRBJ2-5; TRBD2 aligns across 14 bases. CDR3 size: 17 residues. Germline loops: CDR1 ENHRY, CDR2 SYGVKD. V lost 4 bases, J lost 5 bases, and 9 bases stayed unmatched. As DNA, the CDR3 is TGTGCCATCAGTGGCTCCCTGACTAGCGGGGGGGCTGAGACCCAGTACTTC. This translates into CAISGSLTSGGAETQYF.

The chain joins TRBV2 to TRBJ2-5; TRBD2 aligns across 12 bases. The V gene end was trimmed by 6 bases and the J gene end by 4 bases; junction bases not matched to a gene: 9. The CDR3 covers 16 residues. Germline V gene sequence: CDR1 SNHLY, CDR2 FYNNEI. This CDR3 is CASRYRTSGEGETQYF. Written as DNA, the CDR3 is TGTGCCAGCAGATATCGGACTAGCGGGGAAGGAGAGACCCAGTACTTC.

The rearrangement links TRBV6-5 to TRBJ2-5; D may be TRBD1 (6 bases). This CDR3 spans 16 amino acids. Germline V gene data show CDR1 as MNHEY and CDR2 as SVGAGI. Between the trimmed V and J ends, which lost 0 bases and 2 bases, there was a span of 13 bases. CDR3 protein: CASSYSGRGGQETQYF. In nucleotides, the CDR3 is TGTGCCAGCAGTTACTCGGGCAGGGGTGGTCAAGAGACCCAGTACTTC.

The V gene is TRBV15, the J gene TRBJ2-3, with 9 bases aligning to TRBD2. CDR3 size: 15 residues. Germline lookup yields CDR1 LNHNV and CDR2 YYDKDF (reference sequence). Unmatched junction bases numbered 5, after V lost 0 bases and J lost 7 bases. CDR3 sequence: CATSRDRTSGYTQYF. CDR3 DNA sequence: TGTGCCACCAGCAGAGATCGAACTAGCGGGTATACGCAGTATTTT.

This rearrangement joins TRBV2 to TRBJ1-2, with 9 bases lining up with TRBD1. After removal of 2 bases from V and 8 bases from J, the junction contained 12 bases not matched to a gene. Germline V gene lookup returns CDR1 SNHLY and CDR2 FYNNEI. The CDR3 runs 16 residues. The chain's CDR3 is CASSERGQGEGLGYTF. The CDR3, as DNA: TGTGCCAGCAGTGAAAGGGGACAGGGAGAAGGCTTAGGCTACACCTTC.

The CDR3 reads CARSHPASGGSTDTQYF. CDR3 bases: TGTGCCAGGTCTCACCCCGCCAGCGGGGGAAGCACAGATACGCAGTATTTT. The V and J genes are TRBV2 and TRBJ2-3; 8 bases align to TRBD2. Trimming removed 9 bases from V and 0 bases from J; junction bases left unmatched: 14. CDR1 is SNHLY, CDR2 FYNNEI, per germline. This CDR3 comprises 17 residues. The entire variable domain, with the rest obtained from reference TRBV2 and TRBJ2-3, is as follows: EPEVTQTPSHQVTQMGQEVILRCVPISNHLYFYWYRQILGQKVEFLVSFYNNEISEKSEIFDDQFSVERPDGSNFTLKIRSTKLEDSAMYFCARSHPASGGSTDTQYFGPGTRLTVL.

The rearrangement uses TRBV7-3 and TRBJ2-3; TRBD1 is a possible D gene (6 bases). V lost 5 bases, J lost 6 bases, and 15 bases lay in between. The CDR3 loop spans 14 amino acids. CDR1 is SGHTA, CDR2 FQGTGA, per germline. CDR3 sequence: CASSPQGSGDTQYF. Written as DNA, the CDR3 is TGTGCCAGCAGCCCCCAGGGGAGTGGGGATACGCAGTATTTT.

The V gene is TRBV7-8, the J gene TRBJ2-2, with TRBD2 as a possible D gene (7 bases). Trimming cost V 10 bases and J 3 bases, with 18 bases left between them. Per germline, CDR1 SGHVS and CDR2 FQNEAQ. The CDR3 has 15 residues. CDR3 amino acids: CATRGGATYTGELFF. DNA of the CDR3: TGTGCCACCCGCGGGGGCGCCACTTACACCGGGGAGCTGTTTTTT.

The V call is TRBV11-3, the J call TRBJ2-1; 12 nucleotides line up with TRBD2. V trimming: 1 base; J trimming: 3 bases; junction bases outside the gene matches: 7. CDR1 and CDR2 from the germline V gene are SGHNT and YENEEA. The CDR3 has 18 amino acids. The CDR3 DNA sequence: TGTGCCAGCAGCTTAGTCCCGACTAGCGGGGGAGGCTACAATGAGCAGTTCTTC. It is translated as CASSLVPTSGGGYNEQFF.

This clone has a single count. The rearrangement links TRBV11-2 to TRBJ1-6, with TRBD1 identical over 10 bases. With V trimmed by 5 bases and J by 8 bases, 3 bases remained unmatched. This CDR3 is 14 amino acids long. Germline V gene data show CDR1 as SGHAT and CDR2 as FQNNGV. The CDR3 sequence is CASSAGTGDSPLHF. DNA of the CDR3: TGTGCCAGCAGCGCCGGGACAGGGGATTCACCCCTCCACTTT.

This chain uses TRBV5-1 with TRBJ1-2; TRBD1 agrees at 7 bases. V lost 4 bases to trimming and J lost 0 bases; unmatched junction nucleotides: 9. The CDR3 loop spans 16 amino acids. CDR1 is SGHRS, CDR2 YFSETQ, per germline. The CDR3 loop reads CASSADRSPANYGYTF. CDR3 nucleotide sequence: TGCGCCAGCAGCGCGGACAGGTCCCCTGCTAACTATGGCTACACCTTC.

This clone was recorded a few times. The J gene is TRBJ2-1, the V gene TRBV7-6, with TRBD2 matching 9 bases. The length of the CDR3 is 16 residues. The germline V gene has CDR1 SGHVS and CDR2 FNYEAQ. With V trimmed by 5 bases and J by 3 bases, 8 bases remained unmatched. CDR3 nucleotide sequence: TGTGCCAGCAGCCGGAGAGGCGGGGGGGTCTACAATGAGCAGTTCTTC. As protein: CASSRRGGGVYNEQFF.

In DNA form, the CDR3 reads TGTGCCAGCAGCCTGGACTCCTCGTGGCTTGAGCAGTTCTTC. It encodes CASSLDSSWLEQFF. The chain uses TRBV11-2 and TRBJ2-1; a weak D match, TRBD2 (5 bases). Germline lookup yields CDR1 SGHAT and CDR2 FQNNGV. This CDR3 has 14 residues. V was trimmed by 5 bases and J by 9 bases, leaving 17 bases between them.

The rearrangement links TRBV7-9 to TRBJ1-6, with a possible D match to TRBD1 (5 bases). From germline, CDR1 is SEHNR and CDR2 FQNEAQ (reference sequence). The CDR3 totals 15 residues. V lost 1 base and J lost 7, with 11 bases in between. In nucleotides, the CDR3 is TGTGCCAGCAGCTTAGAAGGGGTGGGGAATTCACCCCTCCACTTT. Translating gives CASSLEGVGNSPLHF.

The genes are TRBV10-3 and TRBJ1-2, with D perhaps matching TRBD1 (6 bases). Trimming pared 0 bases from V and 2 bases from J, leaving 16 bases between. The germline V gene has CDR1 ENHRY and CDR2 SYGVKD. The CDR3 is 17 amino acids. In nucleotides, the CDR3 is TGTGCCATCAGTGAGTCGTCCCAGGGGATTCGAAACTATGGCTACACCTTC. It encodes CAISESSQGIRNYGYTF.

The J gene is TRBJ2-7, the V gene TRBV2; 7 positions agree with TRBD1. The ends lost 6 bases at V and 4 bases at J; junction bases unmatched: 3. This CDR3 comprises 12 residues. Per the germline V gene, CDR1 is SNHLY and CDR2 is FYNNEI. The CDR3 is CASRPTGYEQYF. Here the CDR3 DNA reads TGTGCCAGCAGACCGACAGGGTACGAGCAGTACTTC.

The rearrangement links TRBV7-2 to TRBJ2-1; TRBD2 aligns across 7 bases. Trimming cost V 5 bases and J 1 base; bases outside gene matches: 11. CDR1 and CDR2 from the germline V gene are SGHTA and FQGNSA. This CDR3 has 17 residues. CDR3: CASSPQTSLYSYNEQFF. For the CDR3, the DNA is TGTGCCAGCAGCCCTCAGACTAGCCTCTATTCCTACAATGAGCAGTTCTTC. The full variable domain, with the rest looked up from reference TRBV7-2 and TRBJ2-1, is GAGVSQSPSNKVTEKGKDVELRCDPISGHTALYWYRQSLGQGLEFLIYFQGNSAPDKSGLPSDRFSAERTGGSVSTLTIQRTQQEDSAVYLCASSPQTSLYSYNEQFFGPGTRLTVL.

V gene TRBV7-2 combines with J gene TRBJ1-1; 8 positions match TRBD1. This CDR3 is 16 amino acids long. Trimming at V came to 1 base and at J to 7 bases, leaving 11 bases not matched to a gene. Germline V gives CDR1 SGHTA, CDR2 FQGNSA. The CDR3 region has the DNA TGTGCCAGCAGCTTAGTAGCGGCAGGGGGCATTGTTGAAGCTTTCTTT. Amino acid sequence: CASSLVAAGGIVEAFF.

CDR3 amino acids: CASSDRGANVLTF. CDR3 DNA sequence: TGTGCCAGCAGCGACAGAGGGGCCAACGTCCTGACTTTC. The chain recombines TRBV9 with TRBJ2-6; D remains ambiguous. Germline CDR1 reads SGDLS; CDR2 reads YYNGEE. V dropped 3 bases and J dropped 4 bases, with 5 bases sitting between them. The CDR3 spans 13 residues.

The chain carries TRBV7-9 and TRBJ2-5; 9 bases are a match to TRBD2. Germline V gene data show CDR1 as SEHNR and CDR2 as FQNEAQ (reference sequence). The CDR3 contains 14 residues. With V trimmed by 3 bases and J by 5 bases, 4 bases remained unmatched. The CDR3, as DNA: TGTGCCAGCAGCTTGGGACTAGCCACTGAGACCCAGTACTTC. Its protein product is CASSLGLATETQYF.

The chain joins TRBV7-9 to TRBJ1-1; TRBD1 matches at 8 bases. The V gene's germline CDR1 is SEHNR and CDR2 FQNEAQ (reference sequence). V lost 6 bases, J lost 5 bases, and 5 bases stayed unmatched. The CDR3 consists of 13 residues. CDR3 sequence (DNA): TGTGCCAGCAGTCTGGACAGGGTTACTGAAGCTTTCTTT. Its protein is CASSLDRVTEAFF.

The chain links TRBV15 to TRBJ1-1; no firm D call. This CDR3 has 13 residues. The germline gives CDR1 LNHNV, CDR2 YYDKDF (reference sequence). V was pared by 4 bases and J by 1 base, with 7 bases between. CDR3 nucleotide sequence: TGTGCCACCAGCAAAACTGGGAACACTGAAGCTTTCTTT. Protein product: CATSKTGNTEAFF.

The V call is TRBV6-1, the J call TRBJ2-5, with TRBD2 identical over 11 bases. In germline, CDR1 is MNHNS, CDR2 SASEGT. The J segment lost 4 bases and the V segment lost 2 bases, leaving 9 bases of the junction unmatched. The CDR3 is made up of 17 amino acids. For the CDR3, the DNA is TGTGCCAGCAGTGAATGGAGACTAGCGGGGAAGGGAGAGACCCAGTACTTC. As protein: CASSEWRLAGKGETQYF.